The 25 T cell receptor beta chains below come from one sample, sequenced in a study of long-term antiretroviral therapy in people with HIV. The libraries were made with immunoSEQ v3.0 at survey level. Using immunoSEQ multiplex PCR, the repertoire was profiled, and TCRdb retains in-frame clones only, with some absent. The repertoire holds 25,000 to 30,000 clones, approximately 80% seen once, with approximately 9.1% in the top ten. This material consisted of unsorted PBMCs, taken 3 years after starting antiretroviral therapy. The source of these receptors is a man aged 35-49 years with HIV.

This chain links TRBV5-4 with TRBJ1-1, with 7 bases lining up with TRBD1. The CDR3 totals 15 residues. V shed 1 base and J 10 bases; nucleotides not matched to a gene: 13. Germline CDR1 is SGHNT and CDR2 is YYREEE (reference sequence). The CDR3: CASSLSTGAWFGAFF. The CDR3 nucleotides are TGTGCCAGCAGCTTGTCAACAGGGGCTTGGTTTGGAGCTTTCTTT.

The chain links TRBV7-2 to TRBJ2-1, with 8 bases identical to TRBD1. V shed 6 bases, J shed 2 bases, and the junction held 6 bases outside the gene matches. The CDR3 contains 15 residues. Per the germline V gene, CDR1 is SGHTA and CDR2 is FQGNSA. The CDR3 loop is CASSSDRGAYNEQFF. CDR3 DNA: TGTGCCAGCAGTTCCGACAGGGGTGCCTACAATGAGCAGTTCTTC. Drawing the rest from reference TRBV7-2 and TRBJ2-1, the complete variable domain is GAGVSQSPSNKVTEKGKDVELRCDPISGHTALYWYRQSLGQGLEFLIYFQGNSAPDKSGLPSDRFSAERTGGSVSTLTIQRTQQEDSAVYLCASSSDRGAYNEQFFGPGTRLTVL.

The chain joins TRBV27 to TRBJ1-2; maybe TRBD1 (5 bases). Trimming cost V 2 bases and J 4 bases, with 8 bases left between them. Germline V gives CDR1 MNHEY, CDR2 SMNVEV (reference sequence). The CDR3 loop spans 13 amino acids. The CDR3 loop is CASSLDSFYGYTF. In nucleotides, the CDR3 is TGTGCCAGCAGTTTAGACAGCTTCTATGGCTACACCTTC.

This rearrangement joins TRBV11-2 to TRBJ2-7; 10 bases map to TRBD1. The CDR3 length is 14 residues. The germline V gene has CDR1 SGHAT and CDR2 FQNNGV. V shed 5 bases, J shed 4 bases, and the junction held 5 bases outside the gene matches. In DNA form, the CDR3 reads TGTGCCAGCAGCCCAGACAGGGGGCTGTACGAGCAGTACTTC. It translates to CASSPDRGLYEQYF.

V gene TRBV28 combines with J gene TRBJ2-1; D possibly uses TRBD1 or TRBD2 (6 bases each). Trimming pared 6 bases from V and 12 bases from J, leaving 18 bases between. The CDR3 runs 13 residues. Germline assignment: CDR1 MDHEN and CDR2 SYDVKM. CDR3 sequence: CASRPRRGRRQFF. In DNA, the CDR3 is TGTGCCAGCAGACCAAGGAGGGGGAGGAGGCAGTTCTTC.

The V and J genes are TRBV27 and TRBJ2-5; TRBD2 is a possible D gene (7 bases). The CDR3 is made up of 15 amino acids. Germline CDR1 MNHEY, CDR2 SMNVEV (reference sequence). V lost 4 bases, J lost 9 bases, and 21 bases lay in between. CDR3 in DNA: TGTGCCAGCAGTTATGGAGGGGGGGACCTCAGGGCCCAGTACTTC. Its protein is CASSYGGGDLRAQYF.

V usage is TRBV7-9 and J usage is TRBJ1-2; 8 positions match TRBD1. The V gene end was trimmed by 4 bases and the J gene end by 4 bases; junction bases not matched to a gene: 11. The CDR3 runs to 16 residues. Germline V CDR1 and CDR2: SEHNR, FQNEAQ (reference sequence). The CDR3 loop reads CASSSGGGQGLYGYTF. The CDR3 region has the DNA TGTGCCAGCAGCTCGGGGGGCGGACAGGGCCTCTATGGCTACACCTTC. The variable domain in full, completed from reference TRBV7-9 and TRBJ1-2, reads DTGVSQNPRHKITKRGQNVTFRCDPISEHNRLYWYRQTLGQGPEFLTYFQNEAQLEKSRLLSDRFSAERPKGSFSTLEIQRTEQGDSAMYLCASSSGGGQGLYGYTFGSGTRLTVV.

The chain combines TRBV30 with TRBJ2-1, with 10 bases that match TRBD2. CDR3 size: 13 residues. Germline V gene data show CDR1 as GTSNPN and CDR2 as SVGIG (reference sequence). V shed 6 bases and J 7 bases; nucleotides not matched to a gene: 6. The CDR3 DNA sequence: TGTGCCTGCCTAGCGGGAGAAGCAAATGAGCAGTTCTTC. It encodes CACLAGEANEQFF.

The chain is built from TRBV15 and TRBJ2-3, with a weak D call TRBD2 (6 bases). Looked up from germline, CDR1 is LNHNV and CDR2 is YYDKDF (reference sequence). The CDR3 has 15 amino acids. V was pared by 4 bases and J by 2 bases, with 13 bases between. CDR3 sequence (DNA): TGTGCCACCAGCACCGTTTGGGGGGACACAGATACGCAGTATTTT. It yields the protein CATSTVWGDTDTQYF.

CDR3 protein: CASSPGGGRSLNEQFF. DNA of the CDR3: TGTGCCAGCAGTCCCGGCGGGGGGAGGTCCTTGAATGAGCAGTTCTTC. The chain couples TRBV28 to TRBJ2-1; 8 bases are a match to TRBD2. V lost 5 bases, J lost 7 bases, and 13 bases stayed unmatched. Per the germline V gene, CDR1 is MDHEN and CDR2 is SYDVKM. CDR3 size: 16 residues.

The DNA of the CDR3 is TGTGCCAGAGTGACAGGGATGGCCTATGGCTACACCTTC. Its protein is CARVTGMAYGYTF. V gene TRBV2 combines with J gene TRBJ1-2, with TRBD1 matching over 7 bases. Germline CDR1 and CDR2: SNHLY and FYNNEI. This CDR3 has 13 residues. Trimming at V came to 9 bases and at J to 4 bases, leaving 8 bases not matched to a gene.

V is TRBV6-5 and J is TRBJ1-1, with 10 nucleotides matching TRBD1. V gave up 6 bases and J gave up 10 bases; unmatched junction bases: 5. The CDR3 has 12 residues. The V gene's germline CDR1 is MNHEY and CDR2 SVGAGI. The DNA for the CDR3 is TGTGCCAGCAGAACGACAGGGGGCAGAGCTTTCTTT. Amino acid sequence: CASRTTGGRAFF.

This clone showed up just once. The V gene is TRBV7-8, the J gene TRBJ1-4; maybe TRBD1 (6 bases). Germline CDR1 is SGHVS and CDR2 is FQNEAQ. The CDR3 sequence is 13 residues long. The V end lost 3 bases, the J end lost 14 bases, and 16 bases lay between the germline ends. CDR3: CASSLSGALGLFF. DNA of the CDR3: TGTGCCAGCAGCTTGTCAGGGGCCTTAGGGCTGTTTTTT.

This clone was counted a few times. This sequence joins TRBV5-3 and TRBJ1-5; D unclear. TRBV5-3 is identified as an open reading frame with a role that is uncertain. Trimming removed 0 bases from V and 1 base from J, with 11 bases in between. The CDR3 contains 16 residues. Here the CDR3 DNA reads TGTGCCAGAAGCTTGGGGGGAGGGTCGAGCAATCAGCCCCAGCATTTT. Its translation: CARSLGGGSSNQPQHF.

The chain has TRBV14 and TRBJ2-7; 7 nucleotides agree with TRBD1. Germline CDR1 and CDR2: SGHDN and FVKESK. Trimming removed 2 bases from V and 6 bases from J; junction bases left unmatched: 7. The CDR3 is 14 amino acids. The CDR3 is CASSQTDRALEQYF. CDR3 DNA: TGTGCCAGCAGCCAAACCGACAGGGCACTCGAGCAGTACTTC.

There are a few counts of this clone. This chain uses TRBV6-1 with TRBJ2-7; the D is unclear. The CDR3 runs to 15 residues. The V gene's germline CDR1 is MNHNS and CDR2 SASEGT. Deletions cut 7 bases from V and 0 bases from J, with 16 bases between. For the CDR3, the DNA is TGTGCCAGCACCCCCACCCCACCCAACTCCTACGAGCAGTACTTC. Its translation is CASTPTPPNSYEQYF.

The rearrangement uses TRBV5-6 and TRBJ1-1; no firm D call. Trimming cost V 2 bases and J 2 bases, with 10 bases left between them. The CDR3 length is 14 residues. Germline assignment: CDR1 SGHDT and CDR2 YYEEEE. The CDR3 sequence is CASSFLRANTEAFF. In nucleotides, the CDR3 is TGTGCCAGCAGCTTTTTGAGGGCCAACACTGAAGCTTTCTTT.

The rearrangement links TRBV27 to TRBJ2-7; 7 nucleotides agree with TRBD1. Trimming at V came to 2 bases and at J to 4 bases, leaving 17 bases not matched to a gene. Germline V gene sequence: CDR1 MNHEY, CDR2 SMNVEV (reference sequence). The CDR3 covers 18 residues. The CDR3 coding sequence is TGTGCCAGCAGTTTAGGATCCAGGTGGGAGAACAGGGGTTACGAGCAGTACTTC. This gives the protein CASSLGSRWENRGYEQYF.

The chain joins TRBV7-9 to TRBJ1-1, with D perhaps TRBD1 (5 bases). With 5 bases removed from V and 4 bases from J, the gap between germline ends came to 14 bases. CDR1 and CDR2 (germline): SEHNR, FQNEAQ (reference sequence). The CDR3 is 14 residues long. This CDR3 reads CASSALGQGTEAFF. In DNA form, the CDR3 reads TGTGCCAGCAGCGCGTTGGGGCAGGGCACTGAAGCTTTCTTT.

The chain joins TRBV7-8 to TRBJ2-3, with 10 bases aligning to TRBD1. Germline CDR1 reads SGHVS; CDR2 reads FQNEAQ. The junction had 6 bases not matched to a gene; V was cut back by 4 bases and J by 2 bases. The CDR3 loop spans 16 amino acids. The CDR3 DNA follows: TGTGCCAGCAGCTCTAGGACAGGGGGTATCACAGATACGCAGTATTTT. Protein: CASSSRTGGITDTQYF. Full variable domain (remainder filled in from reference TRBV7-8 and TRBJ2-3): GAGVSQSPRYKVAKRGQDVALRCDPISGHVSLFWYQQALGQGPEFLTYFQNEAQLDKSGLPSDRFFAERPEGSVSTLKIQRTQQEDSAVYLCASSSRTGGITDTQYFGPGTRLTVL.

The rearrangement joins TRBV11-2 to TRBJ2-1; D is unclear. Germline V gene sequence: CDR1 SGHAT, CDR2 FQNNGV. The CDR3 loop spans 12 amino acids. The germline V and J ends were trimmed by 5 bases and 8 bases, with 10 bases remaining between them. In DNA, the CDR3 is TGTGCCAGCAGCCTTTCTAGTGATGAGCAGTTCTTC. Translating it yields CASSLSSDEQFF.

The CDR3 coding sequence is TGTGCCAGCAGTTTATCCGGGGACGGCTACACCTTC. As protein: CASSLSGDGYTF. This chain uses TRBV27 with TRBJ1-2; D perhaps matches TRBD1 (5 bases). This CDR3 has 12 residues. Germline V gene lookup returns CDR1 MNHEY and CDR2 SMNVEV (reference sequence). V was shortened by 0 bases and J by 8 bases, with 7 bases between the two germline ends.

The chain joins TRBV30 to TRBJ2-1; no reliable D call. Germline V CDR1 and CDR2: GTSNPN, SVGIG (reference sequence). This CDR3 has 13 amino acids. This CDR3 reads CAGIHPSYNEQFF. CDR3 sequence (DNA): TGTGCGGGGATCCACCCTTCGTACAATGAGCAGTTCTTC.

The J gene is TRBJ1-5, the V gene TRBV7-9; possibly TRBD1 for D (5 bases). The CDR3 is made up of 15 amino acids. V lost 5 bases, J lost 7 bases, and 18 bases lay in between. Germline V gene data show CDR1 as SEHNR and CDR2 as FQNEAQ (reference sequence). CDR3 bases: TGTGCCAGCAGCCCTGGGGACTTGGATGGACAGCCCCAGCATTTT. This sequence encodes CASSPGDLDGQPQHF.

V is TRBV19 and J is TRBJ2-1; no firm D call. The germline V and J ends were trimmed by 0 bases and 9 bases, with 9 bases remaining between them. Germline CDR1 reads LNHDA; CDR2 reads SQIVND (reference sequence). The CDR3 extends over 13 amino acids. CDR3 nucleotides: TGTGCCAGTAGTATAGACGGCGTCAGTGAGCAGTTCTTC. Translated, it gives CASSIDGVSEQFF.